This T cell receptor (beta chain) emerged from a study of blood T cell repertoires in COVID-19 (dated by TCRdb to the early 2020s). Context from the whole study: Collaborator samples came from the United States, Italy and Spain and covered acute and convalescent phases of COVID-19. The prospective study material was composed of cDNA or gDNA derived from T cells, B-cell-depleted T cells, or PBMCs. The dataset comprised deeply sampled blood TCRbeta repertoires from subjects exposed to, actively infected with, or recovered from COVID-19. The repertoires were released in a freely available public database meant as a resource for research on the immune response to SARS-CoV-2. Samples were obtained from the ongoing ImmuneRACE study (first 160 participants) and from 1,254 subjects provided by 6 global collaborators. A de-identified subject ID, COVID-19 status, age in years and sex were almost always included in the sample metadata. HLA class I and class II types, where available, came from metadata supplied by the sample provider rather than from assay-based typing. Overall study results and their limits: The quantity of clinical and demographic metadata differed by source and by participant and was supplied without curation.

TCRbeta CDR3 regions were amplified from genomic DNA using the immunoSEQ Assay, a bias-controlled multiplex PCR. On the authors' methods: The number of nucleated cells in each sample was estimated from the amplification of reference gene primers within the assay. Sequence reads were collapsed and filtered to measure the absolute abundance of every unique TCRbeta CDR3 rearrangement. Productive Simpson clonality was computed per sample as the square root of Simpson's diversity index over productive rearrangements. In its TCRdb copy, this immuneACCESS table keeps in-frame sequences only and misses some clones. Where compared with another copy, unresolved V genes explain less than half of these, and the others have no known cause. V, J and clone size reflect that table, while D and trimming were determined from the DNA. The sample table lists 200,000 or so clones, around four fifths of them with a count of one. The ten most abundant clones make up 6% to 7% of the sample.

This clone was picked up one time. Its antigen is still unknown. No much larger clone is present one base from it, and per-base qualities are unavailable. Taken from the germline V gene, the CDR1 and CDR2 loops are KGHSH and LQKENI. The CDR3 spans 16 residues, from the cysteine through the phenylalanine. The only DNA kept is the CDR3, 48 bases in frame from the first base. Here V drops 5 bases and J drops 6 bases, and the junction holds 11 bases not matched to any gene. The collaborating institutions used their own protocols to collect whole blood in K2EDTA tubes. For TCRbeta analysis, collaborators shipped samples in one of three forms: frozen whole blood, isolated PBMCs, or DNA extracted from either of those sample types.

The origin of this receptor is a woman between 35 and 50 years old with acute or convalescent COVID-19. The sequenced sample consisted of peripheral blood. This receptor chain uses TRBV18 and TRBJ2-3, with 10 bases in between that match TRBD2. The CDR3 reads CASSSLAGVLADTQYF. The DNA reads TGTGCCAGCTCATCTCTAGCGGGAGTGTTGGCGGATACGCAGTATTTT. The reference TRBV18 and TRBJ2-3 proteins fill in what lies around the CDR3, so the full variable domain reads NAGVMQNPRHLVRRRGQEARLRCSPMKGHSHVYWYRQLPEEGLKFMVYLQKENIIDESGMPKERFSAEFPKEGPSILRIQQVVRGDSAAYFCASSSLAGVLADTQYFGPGTRLTVL.